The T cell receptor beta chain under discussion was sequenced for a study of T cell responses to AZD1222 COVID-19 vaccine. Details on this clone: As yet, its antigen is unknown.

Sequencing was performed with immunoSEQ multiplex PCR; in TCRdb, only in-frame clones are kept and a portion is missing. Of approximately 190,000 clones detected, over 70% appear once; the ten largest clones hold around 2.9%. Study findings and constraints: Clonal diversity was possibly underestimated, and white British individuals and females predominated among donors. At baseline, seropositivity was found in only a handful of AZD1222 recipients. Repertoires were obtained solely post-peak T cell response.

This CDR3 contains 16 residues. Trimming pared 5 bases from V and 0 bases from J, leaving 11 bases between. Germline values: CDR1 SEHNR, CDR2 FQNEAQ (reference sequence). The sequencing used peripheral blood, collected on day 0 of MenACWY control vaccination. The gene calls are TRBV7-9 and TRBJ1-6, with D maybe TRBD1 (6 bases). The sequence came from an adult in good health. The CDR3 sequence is CASSAEGGSYNSPLHF. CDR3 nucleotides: TGTGCCAGCAGCGCCGAGGGGGGCTCCTATAATTCACCCCTCCACTTT.